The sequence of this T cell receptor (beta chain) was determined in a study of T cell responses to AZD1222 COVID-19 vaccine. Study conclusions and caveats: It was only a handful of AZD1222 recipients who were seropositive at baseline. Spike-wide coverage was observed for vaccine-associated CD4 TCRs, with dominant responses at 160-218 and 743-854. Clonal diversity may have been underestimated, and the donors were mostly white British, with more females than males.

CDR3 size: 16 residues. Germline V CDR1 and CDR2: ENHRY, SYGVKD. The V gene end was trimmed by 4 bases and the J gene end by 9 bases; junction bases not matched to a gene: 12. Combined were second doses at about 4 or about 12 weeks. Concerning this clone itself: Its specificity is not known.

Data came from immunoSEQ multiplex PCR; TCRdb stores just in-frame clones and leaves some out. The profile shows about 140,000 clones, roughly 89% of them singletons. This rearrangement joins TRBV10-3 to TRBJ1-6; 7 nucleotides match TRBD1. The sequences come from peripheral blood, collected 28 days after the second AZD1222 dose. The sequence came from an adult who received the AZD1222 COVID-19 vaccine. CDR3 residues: CAISGDSTGARSPLHF. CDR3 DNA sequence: TGTGCCATCAGTGGGGACTCAACAGGGGCGCGTTCACCCCTCCACTTT.